This TCR beta chain appears in the sequencing data of a study of blood T cells in healthy people across ages. Per germline, CDR1 LGHNA and CDR2 YNFKEQ. V gave up 3 bases and J gave up 0 bases, with 6 bases separating them. This CDR3 is 15 amino acids long. With a J-beta primer mix and a sample-barcoded 5' primer, a second PCR ran 7 to 11 cycles. Paired-end reads containing CDR3 totaled no fewer than 3 million for each sample. TCRdb re-derived calls from the 5' RACE reads in MiXCR, one entry per CDR3 protein. The data show around 1,000,000 distinct CDR3 sequences, 35% to 45% seen once. The sequence was obtained from a man between 18 and 35 years old in good health. The J gene is TRBJ1-6, the V gene TRBV4-2; the D is unclear. Specimen: blood. The CDR3 spells CASSQAASYNSPLHF. The CDR3 bases are TGTGCCAGCAGCCAGGCAGCCTCCTATAATTCACCCCTCCACTTT.